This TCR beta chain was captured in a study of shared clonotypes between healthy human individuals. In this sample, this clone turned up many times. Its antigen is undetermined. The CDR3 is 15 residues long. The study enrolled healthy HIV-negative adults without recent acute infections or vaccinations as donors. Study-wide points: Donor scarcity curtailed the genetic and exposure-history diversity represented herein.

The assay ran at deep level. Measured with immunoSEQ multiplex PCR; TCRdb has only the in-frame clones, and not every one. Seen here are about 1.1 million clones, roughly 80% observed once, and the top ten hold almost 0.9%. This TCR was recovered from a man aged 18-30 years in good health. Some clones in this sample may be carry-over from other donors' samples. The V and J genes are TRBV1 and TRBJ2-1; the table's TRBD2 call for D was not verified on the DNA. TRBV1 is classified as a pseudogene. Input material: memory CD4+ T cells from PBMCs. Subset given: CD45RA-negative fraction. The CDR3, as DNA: TGCACCAGCAGTCTCGGGGTAGACCAATACAATGAGCAGTTCTTC. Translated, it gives CTSSLGVDQYNEQFF.